A selection of T cell receptor beta chains follows, all from one sample in a study of T cell responses to AZD1222 COVID-19 vaccine. Generated by immunoSEQ multiplex PCR, the TCRdb table keeps only in-frame clones and is missing some. Here the sample spans over 100,000 clones, about 86% being singletons. The sequencing here drew on peripheral blood, taken on day 0 of AZD1222 vaccination. These receptors were obtained from an adult in good health. The CDR3 runs from the conserved cysteine through the conserved F or W. The order of the fields is D gene, V gene, J gene, clone size, CDR3 protein, CDR3 DNA. The D gene is left open where the match is weak. The listing skips clone size in some rows; elsewhere it reads once, few, many or a size class.

-	TRBV19	TRBJ1-4	-	CASGGEHRKLFF	TGTGCCAGTGGGGGGGAGCATCGAAAACTGTTTTTT
-	TRBV6-5	TRBJ1-2	-	CASAQGLLANYGYTF	TGTGCCAGCGCCCAAGGGTTGCTAGCTAACTATGGCTACACCTTC
-	TRBV7-2	TRBJ1-2	-	CASSLVGPGPNYGYTF	TGTGCCAGCAGCTTAGTAGGGCCAGGGCCTAACTATGGCTACACCTTC
-	TRBV5-1	TRBJ1-2	-	CASSTDPAANYGYTF	TGCGCCAGCAGCACAGACCCGGCAGCTAACTATGGCTACACCTTC
-	TRBV19	TRBJ1-5	-	CASSTNQPQHF	TGTGCCAGTAGTACAAATCAGCCCCAGCATTTT
-	TRBV10-3	TRBJ2-5	-	CAISESNQETQYF	TGTGCCATCAGTGAGTCGAACCAAGAGACCCAGTACTTC
-	TRBV7-9	TRBJ1-4	-	CASSPQGEKLFF	TGTGCCAGCAGCCCCCAGGGTGAAAAACTGTTTTTT
-	TRBV6-5	TRBJ1-1	few	CASRRSMNTEAFF	TGTGCCAGCAGGAGGTCTATGAACACTGAAGCTTTCTTT
-	TRBV7-8	TRBJ2-7	-	CASSLNRDREQYF	TGTGCCAGCAGCCTTAACAGGGATCGGGAGCAGTACTTC
-	TRBV5-1	TRBJ2-1	once	CASSLARSSYNEQFF	TGCGCCAGCAGCTTGGCCCGGAGCTCCTACAATGAGCAGTTCTTC
-	TRBV6-5	TRBJ1-2	-	CASRLIRRRLYGYTF	TGTGCCAGCAGACTTATTCGACGGAGACTCTATGGCTACACCTTC
-	TRBV5-4	TRBJ1-1	-	CASSLGGEGMNTEAFF	TGTGCCAGCAGCTTGGGGGGGGAGGGGATGAACACTGAAGCTTTCTTT
-	TRBV7-2	TRBJ2-7	-	CASMERAGPYEQYF	TGTGCCAGCATGGAGCGGGCAGGACCTTACGAGCAGTACTTC
-	TRBV6-5	TRBJ1-6	-	CASRPDSNSPLHF	TGTGCCAGCAGGCCGGACAGTAATTCACCCCTCCACTTT
TRBD2	TRBV9	TRBJ2-1	-	CASSVAAGGRYNEQFF	TGTGCCAGCAGCGTAGCCGCGGGAGGGCGGTACAATGAGCAGTTCTTC
-	TRBV28	TRBJ2-7	-	CASRRGLSYEQYF	TGTGCCAGCAGGCGAGGGCTCTCCTACGAGCAGTACTTC
-	TRBV28	TRBJ1-1	few	CASCSGVNTEAFF	TGTGCCAGCTGTAGCGGTGTTAACACTGAAGCTTTCTTT
-	TRBV24-1	TRBJ1-3	-	CATSDPTGSGNTIYF	TGTGCCACCAGTGACCCGACAGGCTCTGGAAACACCATATATTTT
-	TRBV18	TRBJ1-1	-	CASSRPVLTEAFF	TGTGCCAGCTCCCGCCCAGTCCTCACTGAAGCTTTCTTT
TRBD1	TRBV6-4	TRBJ2-3	-	CASSEGTGGLDTQYF	TGTGCCAGCAGTGAAGGGACAGGGGGCCTAGATACGCAGTATTTT
TRBD2	TRBV4-2	TRBJ2-7	-	CASSQGILAAPYEQYF	TGTGCCAGCAGCCAAGGGATACTAGCGGCGCCCTACGAGCAGTACTTC
-	TRBV4-1	TRBJ2-7	-	CASSRGPVMGVVEQYF	TGCGCCAGCAGCCGGGGCCCAGTCATGGGAGTAGTCGAGCAGTACTTC
-	TRBV28	TRBJ2-1	-	CASSLPGGPSYNEQFF	TGTGCCAGCAGTCTCCCCGGCGGGCCCTCCTACAATGAGCAGTTCTTC
-	TRBV4-1	TRBJ2-1	few	CASSQVQSNNEQFF	TGCGCCAGCAGCCAAGTACAGTCGAACAATGAGCAGTTCTTC
-	TRBV5-4	TRBJ2-2	medium-sized	CASSLGQGGELFF	TGTGCCAGCAGCTTGGGCCAGGGCGGGGAGCTGTTTTTT
TRBD1	TRBV11-3	TRBJ2-5	-	CASSLDPTGLETQYF	TGTGCCAGCAGCTTAGACCCGACAGGGTTAGAGACCCAGTACTTC
TRBD1	TRBV28	TRBJ1-2	-	CASSQDRGAYYGYTF	TGTGCCAGCAGCCAAGACAGGGGAGCGTACTATGGCTACACCTTC
TRBD2	TRBV27	TRBJ2-7	few	CASSRTSGSYEQYF	TGTGCCAGCAGCAGGACTAGCGGGAGTTACGAGCAGTACTTC
-	TRBV21-1	TRBJ2-1	-	CASSKVTPYGGGLDEQFF	TGTGCCAGCAGCAAAGTCACCCCCTACGGGGGCGGTTTGGATGAGCAGTTCTTC
-	TRBV24-1	TRBJ2-2	once	CATSERALSGTGELFF	TGTGCCACCAGTGAGCGCGCCTTATCTGGAACCGGGGAGCTGTTTTTT
-	TRBV6-5	TRBJ2-5	-	CASSRRFQETQYF	TGTGCCAGCAGCCGACGGTTCCAAGAGACCCAGTACTTC
-	TRBV6-5	TRBJ1-2	once	CASSYRGPGGNYGYTF	TGTGCCAGCAGTTACAGAGGGCCCGGAGGAAACTATGGCTACACCTTC
-	TRBV27	TRBJ2-7	-	CASTPLGQGREQYF	TGTGCCAGCACCCCACTGGGGCAGGGAAGAGAGCAGTACTTC
-	TRBV27	TRBJ1-2	-	CASSPLAGTRGYGYTF	TGTGCCAGCAGCCCCCTCGCCGGGACCAGGGGCTATGGCTACACCTTC
TRBD1	TRBV28	TRBJ1-2	-	CASSFVGQGSNYGYTF	TGTGCCAGCAGTTTCGTTGGACAGGGAAGTAACTATGGCTACACCTTC
-	TRBV29-1	TRBJ2-2	-	CSGTENTGELFF	TGCAGCGGGACAGAGAACACCGGGGAGCTGTTTTTT
-	TRBV7-2	TRBJ1-3	once	CASSPRLDSPGNTIYF	TGTGCCAGCAGCCCGAGGCTCGACAGCCCTGGAAACACCATATATTTT
-	TRBV7-3	TRBJ1-3	-	CASRYSGTARGNTIYF	TGTGCCAGCAGGTATTCCGGGACCGCGAGGGGAAACACCATATATTTT
TRBD1	TRBV19	TRBJ1-4	-	CASSKARQGGEKLFF	TGTGCCAGTAGTAAAGCCCGACAGGGGGGTGAAAAACTGTTTTTT
-	TRBV12-3/TRBV12-4	TRBJ2-7	-	CASRGGAYEQYF	TGTGCCAGCCGTGGGGGCGCCTACGAGCAGTACTTC
TRBD1	TRBV28	TRBJ1-3	-	CASGDYYQGASGNTIYF	TGTGCCAGCGGAGATTACTACCAGGGGGCGAGTGGAAACACCATATATTTT
TRBD2	TRBV28	TRBJ2-7	-	CASQGSGVSYEQYF	TGTGCCAGCCAGGGAAGCGGGGTCTCCTACGAGCAGTACTTC
-	TRBV6-5	TRBJ1-2	few	CASMAGVTSFYGYTF	TGTGCCAGCATGGCAGGGGTAACATCCTTTTATGGCTACACCTTC
TRBD1	TRBV7-2	TRBJ1-2	-	CASSFYRTGQDGYTF	TGTGCCAGCAGCTTTTACAGGACAGGACAGGATGGCTACACCTTC
TRBD1	TRBV5-1	TRBJ2-7	-	CASSLTTGPTEQYF	TGCGCCAGCAGCTTGACGACAGGGCCCACCGAGCAGTACTTC